This T cell receptor beta chain stems from a study of CD8+ T cells in alopecia areata. Study-wide findings and caveats: Elevated clonality characterized lesional scalp relative to normal scalp, particularly in alopecia totalis/universalis. It was less clear whether patients shared TCRs than it was in mice, possibly because of HLA. Normal skin contains resident alphabeta T cells, and these are also sequenced in scalp samples. Expanded CD8+ clones among the top 100, and scalp clonality, were significantly decreased by tofacitinib.

Details on this clone: The antigen is unknown.

This sample's treatment: oral pan-JAK inhibitor, 5-10 mg twice daily. Extracted RNA was reverse transcribed into cDNA, the sequencing template. TCRdb keeps only in-frame clones here, not all; method: immunoSEQ multiplex PCR. The table shows some 110,000 clones, with about 61% occurring only once. CDR1 GTSNPN and CDR2 SVGIG come from the germline V gene (reference sequence). V was shortened by 0 bases and J by 5 bases, with 8 bases between the two germline ends. The CDR3 length is 12 residues. The sequence came from a human donor with alopecia areata. The material was CD8+ T cells sorted from blood, obtained at week 4, from a patient treated with tofacitinib. The gene calls are TRBV30 and TRBJ2-7; D unresolved. The chain's CDR3 is CAWSVLGDEQYF. The CDR3 region has the DNA TGTGCCTGGAGTGTACTTGGCGACGAGCAGTACTTC.